The clone carrying this T cell receptor beta chain was detected only a few times. This sample was taken from a study of T cell responses to AZD1222 COVID-19 vaccine. Sequencing was performed with immunoSEQ multiplex PCR; in TCRdb, only in-frame clones are kept and a portion is missing. This table holds 150,000 to 200,000 clones, over 80% found once. Germline trimming cut 5 bases from V and 2 bases from J; bases unmatched to any gene: 7. Germline V CDR1 and CDR2: MNHEY, SVGAGI. The CDR3 contains 15 residues. The TCR originated in an adult in good health. The sequenced sample was peripheral blood, obtained on day 0 of AZD1222 vaccination. This chain joins TRBV6-5 and TRBJ2-7; 9 nucleotides match TRBD1. The CDR3 region is CASSKGQGGAYEQYF. The CDR3 DNA reads TGTGCCAGCAGTAAGGGACAGGGAGGGGCCTACGAGCAGTACTTC.